This T cell receptor beta chain was obtained from a study of T cells after yellow fever vaccination. TCRdb reprocessed the 5' RACE reads via MiXCR and lists one record per CDR3 protein. The table has about 340,000 distinct CDR3 sequences, under 15% seen once. Worth noting for this clonotype: A much larger clone lies one base from this, so it may be a read error.

The receptor was isolated from a man aged 18 to 30 who received the YFV17D yellow fever vaccine. The sample was CD4+ T cells sorted from PBMCs, taken 15 days after the yellow fever booster vaccination.

The CDR3 nucleotides are TGCAGCGTTGAAGGGGACTGGGTCACCGGGGAGCTGTTTTTT. Its protein is CSVEGDWVTGELFF. The chain combines TRBV29-1 with TRBJ2-2; TRBD2 might be the D (6 bases). V was pared by 1 base and J by 4 bases, with 10 bases between. The CDR3 has 14 residues. CDR1 is SQVTM and CDR2 is ANQGSEA in the germline V gene.